This T cell receptor (beta chain) was found in a study of read filtering for tumor transcriptome and immune sequencing. Study-wide context: After DNase treatment, RNA was made into whole-transcriptome libraries. TCR-mapped reads were about 3.5 to 11 million with IR-seq versus about 80 to 1273 with RNA-seq.

Molecular barcoded adaptors covering alpha/delta and beta/gamma chains were used on approximately 440 ng RNA. A single record per CDR3 protein comes from TCRdb applying MiXCR to the reads. The table lists more than 55,000 distinct CDR3 sequences, 20% of them singletons. Concerning this clonotype itself: This may be a read error, as it is one base from a much larger clone.

Trimming cost V 3 bases and J 1 base, with 12 bases left between them. Germline V lookup: CDR1 KGHSH, CDR2 LQKENI. There are 15 residues in the CDR3. This TCR came from a donor aged 40 or over with multiple myeloma. The sequencing sample was made of a population of CD138-negative cells sorted from bone marrow. The chain links TRBV18 to TRBJ2-5, with D unclear. This CDR3 reads CASSPADGPQETQYF. CDR3 in DNA: TGTGCCAGCTCACCCGCCGACGGGCCCCAAGAGACCCAGTACTTC.